The entry that follows covers one T cell receptor beta chain sequence. This CDR3 comprises 14 residues. Losses at the gene ends were 3 bases for V and 3 bases for J; bases not matched to a gene: 1. CDR1 and CDR2 from the germline V gene are GTSNPN and SVGIG (reference sequence). Molecular barcoding with unique molecular identifiers was used for the TCRbeta library. TCRdb reprocessed the PCR reads with MiXCR, giving one entry per CDR3 protein. This sample has almost 500,000 distinct CDR3 sequences, with approximately 13% found just once. This sample stems from a study of T-cell reconstitution after alpha-beta-depleted transplantation in children.

The clonotype was recovered from a human donor who donated a stem cell graft to a child with combined immunodeficiency. The chain is built from TRBV30 and TRBJ2-1, with 11 positions matching TRBD2. This specimen consisted of PBMCs from the stem cell graft donor, obtained from the stem cell graft. CDR3 in DNA: TGTGCCTGGAGGGGACTAGCGGTCTACAATGAGCAGTTCTTC. Translation gives CAWRGLAVYNEQFF.